The rows below give T cell receptor beta chains drawn from one sample of a study of control samples from healthy donors and cancer patients. Sequencing used immunoSEQ multiplex PCR; TCRdb keeps in-frame clones, though not all of them. The table has 110,000 or so clones, about 89% seen once. Sequencing was performed on blood. The receptors were gathered from a woman aged 45-60 years in good health. Both conserved end residues are part of each CDR3. D genes are given only for firm matches. Clone size is stated in some rows and not others, as once, few, many or a class when expanded.

>-|TRBJ2-6|TRBV29-1|TRBD2
CSVEAWREGPGANVLTF
TGCAGCGTTGAAGCCTGGCGGGAGGGCCCTGGGGCCAACGTCCTGACTTTC
>once|TRBJ1-4|TRBV20-1|-
CSASPGTGLHNEKLFF
TGCAGTGCTAGTCCCGGGACCGGTCTGCATAATGAAAAACTGTTTTTT
>-|TRBJ1-5|TRBV5-8|-
CASSLGGFDNQPQHF
TGTGCCAGCAGTTTGGGGGGGTTCGACAATCAGCCCCAGCATTTT
>-|TRBJ2-2|TRBV7-3|-
CASSFDAGELFF
TGTGCCAGCAGCTTCGATGCAGGGGAGCTGTTTTTT
>-|TRBJ2-3|TRBV6-6|-
CASSPLALSTDTQYF
TGTGCCAGCAGCCCTCTAGCTCTGAGCACAGATACGCAGTATTTT
>-|TRBJ2-1|TRBV7-3|TRBD2
CASSSGLAGYNEQFF
TGTGCCAGCAGCTCCGGACTAGCGGGGTACAATGAGCAGTTCTTC
>once|TRBJ2-3|TRBV19|TRBD1
CASTPGQFFTDTQYF
TGTGCCAGTACCCCGGGACAGTTCTTCACAGATACGCAGTATTTT
>-|TRBJ2-7|TRBV5-1|TRBD1
CASSSPSGGRLGEQYF
TGCGCCAGCAGCTCGCCCTCAGGGGGCCGTTTAGGCGAGCAGTACTTC
>-|TRBJ2-7|TRBV2|-
CASEQTPIEQYF
TGTGCCAGCGAACAGACCCCCATCGAGCAGTACTTC
>-|TRBJ2-5|TRBV12-3/TRBV12-4|-
CASSPVGGETQYF
TGTGCCAGCAGCCCTGTGGGGGGTGAGACCCAGTACTTC
>-|TRBJ2-7|TRBV4-1|-
CASSQEQRLYEQYF
TGCGCCAGCAGCCAAGAGCAGCGTTTATACGAGCAGTACTTC
>-|TRBJ2-3|TRBV5-1|TRBD1
CASSLGTGGTDTQYF
TGCGCCAGCAGCTTGGGGACAGGGGGCACAGATACGCAGTATTTT
>-|TRBJ1-1|TRBV6-5|-
CASRGTYSMNTEAFF
TGTGCCAGCAGGGGGACGTACTCCATGAACACTGAAGCTTTCTTT
>-|TRBJ2-2|TRBV9|TRBD2
CASSGLFRAGDNTGELFF
TGTGCCAGCAGCGGCCTATTCCGAGCGGGGGATAACACCGGGGAGCTGTTTTTT
>-|TRBJ2-1|TRBV20-1|TRBD2
CSASTGTSGRGEQFF
TGCAGTGCTAGTACCGGGACTAGCGGGAGGGGTGAGCAGTTCTTC
>-|TRBJ2-1|TRBV5-6|-
CASLKRAQWSEQFF
TGTGCCAGCCTAAAGCGGGCCCAGTGGAGTGAGCAGTTCTTC
>-|TRBJ2-2|TRBV19|TRBD1
CASKLPGGWNTGELFF
TGTGCCAGCAAGCTCCCAGGGGGCTGGAACACCGGGGAGCTGTTTTTT
>-|TRBJ2-1|TRBV19|TRBD1
CASSTGTGALNEQFF
TGTGCCAGTAGTACGGGGACAGGAGCACTCAATGAGCAGTTCTTC
>-|TRBJ2-1|TRBV7-2|-
CASSLVRANEQFF
TGTGCCAGCAGCTTAGTGAGGGCCAATGAGCAGTTCTTC
>-|TRBJ1-1|TRBV19|-
CASSIDLLRVTEAFF
TGTGCCAGTAGTATAGATTTGCTTCGGGTGACTGAAGCTTTCTTT
>-|TRBJ1-5|TRBV18|TRBD1
CASSQTGDGQPQHF
TGTGCCAGCTCACAGACAGGGGATGGTCAGCCCCAGCATTTT
>-|TRBJ1-6|TRBV30|-
CAWSRAGFSPLHF
TGTGCCTGGAGTAGGGCAGGATTCTCACCCCTCCACTTT
>-|TRBJ1-2|TRBV12-3/TRBV12-4|-
CASSSVRGVCTF
TGTGCCAGCAGTTCCGTTAGGGGGGTTTGTACCTTC
>-|TRBJ2-1|TRBV29-1|-
CSVITDEQFF
TGCAGCGTTATTACCGATGAGCAGTTCTTC
>-|TRBJ2-5|TRBV7-9|TRBD2
CASSLPTSGGIQETQYF
TGTGCCAGCAGCTTACCGACTAGCGGGGGGATCCAAGAGACCCAGTACTTC
>-|TRBJ1-3|TRBV5-1|-
CASSFGTLPSISGNTIYF
TGCGCCAGCAGCTTTGGGACTCTACCTTCTATCTCTGGAAACACCATATATTTT
>-|TRBJ1-1|TRBV5-1|-
CASSLDGASSAEAFF
TGCGCCAGCAGCTTGGATGGGGCGTCGTCGGCTGAAGCTTTCTTT
>-|TRBJ2-1|TRBV5-6|-
CASSLGGRGHEQFF
TGTGCCAGCAGCTTGGGTGGTAGGGGCCACGAGCAGTTCTTC
>few|TRBJ1-1|TRBV7-3|-
CASSLMQGTEAFF
TGTGCCAGCAGCTTAATGCAGGGCACTGAAGCTTTCTTT
>once|TRBJ1-2|TRBV5-1|-
CASSSTGLAGYGYTF
TGCGCCAGCAGCTCCACCGGGCTAGCGGGCTATGGCTACACCTTC
>-|TRBJ1-2|TRBV18|TRBD1
CASSLTGVNYGYTF
TGTGCCAGCTCACTTACAGGGGTTAACTATGGCTACACCTTC
>-|TRBJ1-1|TRBV3-1/TRBV3-2|-
CASSSSQGHHTEAFF
TGTGCCAGCAGCTCTTCTCAGGGCCACCACACTGAAGCTTTCTTT
>-|TRBJ2-1|TRBV10-1|TRBD2
CASSGGTLGGNEQFF
TGCGCCAGCAGCGGGGGGACCCTTGGGGGCAATGAGCAGTTCTTC
>-|TRBJ1-4|TRBV28|-
CASSSTGTQNEKLFF
TGTGCCAGCAGCTCCACCGGGACACAGAATGAAAAACTGTTTTTT
>once|TRBJ1-1|TRBV6-5|TRBD1
CASSIDRVTEAFF
TGTGCCAGCAGCATCGACAGGGTCACTGAAGCTTTCTTT
>-|TRBJ1-6|TRBV30|-
CAWRGIDSLKPLHF
TGTGCCTGGAGAGGGATTGACAGCTTAAAACCCCTCCACTTT
>-|TRBJ2-1|TRBV7-8|TRBD2
CASSLVRLAGGKDEQFF
TGTGCCAGCAGCTTAGTTCGACTAGCGGGGGGTAAGGATGAGCAGTTCTTC
>-|TRBJ1-6|TRBV12-3/TRBV12-4|TRBD1
CASSRQGNSPLHF
TGTGCCAGCAGTCGACAGGGTAACTCACCCCTCCACTTT
>once|TRBJ2-5|TRBV5-1|TRBD2
CASSLEGLAVETQYF
TGCGCCAGCAGCTTGGAGGGACTAGCTGTAGAGACCCAGTACTTC
>-|TRBJ2-3|TRBV6-2/TRBV6-3|TRBD2
CASSKGLAGVPDTQYF
TGTGCCAGCAGTAAGGGACTAGCGGGAGTCCCAGATACGCAGTATTTT
>-|TRBJ1-2|TRBV27|-
CASSLSTGHYGYTF
TGTGCCAGCAGTTTATCCACGGGACACTATGGCTACACCTTC
>once|TRBJ1-4|TRBV5-1|-
CASSRDSTNEKLFF
TGCGCCAGCAGCCGGGACTCAACTAATGAAAAACTGTTTTTT
>-|TRBJ2-1|TRBV15|-
CATSSRHGFRFF
TGTGCCACCAGCAGCCGACACGGTTTTCGGTTCTTC
>-|TRBJ2-3|TRBV7-2|-
CASSSQGPGSTDTQYF
TGTGCCAGCAGCTCTCAGGGGCCAGGGAGCACAGATACGCAGTATTTT
>-|TRBJ2-3|TRBV5-1|-
CASSLEAGPFHTQYF
TGCGCCAGCAGCTTGGAGGCGGGACCATTTCATACGCAGTATTTT
>-|TRBJ2-7|TRBV4-2|TRBD1
CASSQAGTGDYEQYF
TGTGCCAGCAGCCAAGCCGGGACAGGGGACTACGAGCAGTACTTC
>-|TRBJ2-1|TRBV4-3|-
CASSQESSYNEQFF
TGCGCCAGCAGCCAAGAGAGCTCCTACAATGAGCAGTTCTTC
>-|TRBJ2-1|TRBV9|TRBD2
CASSGDYQDNEQFF
TGTGCCAGCAGCGGGGACTACCAAGACAATGAGCAGTTCTTC
>-|TRBJ2-1|TRBV9|TRBD1
CASSPRDREEYNEQFF
TGTGCCAGCAGCCCCCGAGACAGGGAAGAATACAATGAGCAGTTCTTC
>-|TRBJ2-3|TRBV15|-
CATSRARGRRDTQYF
TGTGCCACCAGCAGAGCCAGGGGGAGGAGAGATACGCAGTATTTT
>-|TRBJ1-3|TRBV29-1|TRBD1
CSAGGQGRAGNTIYF
TGCAGCGCCGGGGGACAGGGTAGGGCTGGAAACACCATATATTTT